This T cell receptor (beta chain) was observed in a study of OX40 agonist ivuxolimab in advanced cancers. The overall study: Averaging roughly 60 years in age, with a range of about 23 to 90, the cohort was more than 75% male.

Data came from immunoSEQ multiplex PCR; TCRdb stores just in-frame clones and leaves some out. The profile shows around 50,000 clones, roughly nine tenths of them singletons. V dropped 5 bases and J dropped 8 bases, with 12 bases sitting between them. This CDR3 is 12 amino acids long. Per germline, CDR1 MDHEN and CDR2 SYDVKM. The material sequenced was CD4+ or CD8+ T cells sorted from blood, taken in a trial of the OX40 agonist ivuxolimab. The clonotype originates from an adult with an advanced solid tumor such as melanoma, head and neck, liver or kidney cancer. V usage is TRBV28 and J usage is TRBJ1-2, with D possibly TRBD1 on 6 matching bases. As DNA, the CDR3 is TGTGCCAGCAGTCCTCAGGGGAAAGGCTACACCTTC. Translating gives CASSPQGKGYTF.